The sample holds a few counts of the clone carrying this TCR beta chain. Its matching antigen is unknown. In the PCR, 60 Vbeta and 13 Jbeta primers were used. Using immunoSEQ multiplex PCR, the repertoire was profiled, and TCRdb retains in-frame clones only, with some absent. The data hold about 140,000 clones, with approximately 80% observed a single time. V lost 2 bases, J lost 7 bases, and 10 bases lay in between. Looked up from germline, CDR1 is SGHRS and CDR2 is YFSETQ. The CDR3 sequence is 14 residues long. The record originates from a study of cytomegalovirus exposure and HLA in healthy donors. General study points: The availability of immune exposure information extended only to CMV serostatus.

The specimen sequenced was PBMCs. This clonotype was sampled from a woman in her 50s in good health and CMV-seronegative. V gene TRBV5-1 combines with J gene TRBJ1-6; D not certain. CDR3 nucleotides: TGCGCCAGCAGCTTAGAACTTCCGAATTCACCCCTCCACTTT. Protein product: CASSLELPNSPLHF.